One sample yielded the 20 T cell receptor beta chains listed below, sequenced in a study of blood T cell repertoires in COVID-19. Method: immunoSEQ multiplex PCR; TCRdb's copy keeps in-frame clones and lacks some. The table includes around 150,000 clones, about 86% detected once. What was sequenced was peripheral blood. These receptors all stem from a man in his sixties with acute or convalescent COVID-19.

The chain links TRBV5-1 to TRBJ2-1; 12 positions agree with TRBD2. Germline V gene data show CDR1 as SGHRS and CDR2 as YFSETQ. This CDR3 spans 16 amino acids. The V and J ends lost 4 bases and 5 bases, in that order; junction bases with no gene match: 7. CDR3 sequence (DNA): TGCGCCAGCAGCCCAGAACTAGCGGGAGGTGACAATGAGCAGTTCTTC. Its translation: CASSPELAGGDNEQFF. The full variable domain, rest sourced from reference TRBV5-1 and TRBJ2-1, is KAGVTQTPRYLIKTRGQQVTLSCSPISGHRSVSWYQQTPGQGLQFLFEYFSETQRNKGNFPGRFSGRQFSNSRSEMNVSTLELGDSALYLCASSPELAGGDNEQFFGPGTRLTVL.

The chain joins TRBV6-6 to TRBJ2-1; 10 nucleotides line up with TRBD2. CDR1 and CDR2 from the germline V gene are MNHNY and SVGAGI (reference sequence). V was pared by 7 bases and J by 7 bases, with 7 bases of the junction left unmatched. The CDR3 extends over 14 amino acids. DNA of the CDR3: TGTGCCAGCAACCCTAGCGGGAGACGGAATGAGCAGTTCTTC. The encoded protein is CASNPSGRRNEQFF.

The CDR3, as DNA: TGTGCCAGCAGCTCGGGAACTACCTGGGGCTACACCTTC. This encodes CASSSGTTWGYTF. This rearrangement joins TRBV5-6 to TRBJ1-2; D gene unclear. Per germline, CDR1 SGHDT and CDR2 YYEEEE. The CDR3 has 13 amino acids. Trimming took off 3 bases at V and 8 bases at J, with 14 bases between the two ends.

CDR3 sequence (DNA): TGCGCCAGCAGTCCCCGGACAGGGCGCAATCAGCCCCAGCATTTT. It is translated as CASSPRTGRNQPQHF. The chain has TRBV23-1 and TRBJ1-5; 8 nucleotides match TRBD1. TRBV23-1 is given ORF status, its function remaining uncertain. V lost 4 bases and J lost 2; bases outside the gene matches: 4. The CDR3 extends over 15 amino acids.

This chain links TRBV5-1 with TRBJ2-3; a possible D gene is TRBD2 (6 bases). Per the germline V gene, CDR1 is SGHRS and CDR2 is YFSETQ. The CDR3 length is 13 residues. V shed 5 bases and J shed 3 bases, with 10 bases lying between them. CDR3 protein: CASRRGGTDTQYF. As DNA, the CDR3 is TGCGCCAGCAGACGGGGAGGAACAGATACGCAGTATTTT.

The chain uses TRBV19 and TRBJ1-5, with 8 nucleotides matching TRBD1. The length of the CDR3 is 15 residues. V shed 5 bases, J shed 1 base, and the junction held 4 bases outside the gene matches. Germline lookup yields CDR1 LNHDA and CDR2 SQIVND (reference sequence). The CDR3 reads CASSPGQASNQPQHF. The CDR3 region has the DNA TGTGCCAGTAGTCCGGGACAGGCAAGCAATCAGCCCCAGCATTTT.

In this sample, this clone turned up once. V usage is TRBV5-1 and J usage is TRBJ1-1; tentative D call: TRBD1 (6 bases). Per the germline V gene, CDR1 is SGHRS and CDR2 is YFSETQ. The CDR3 totals 14 residues. Between the trimmed V and J ends, which lost 1 base and 5 bases, there was a span of 12 bases. The CDR3 spells CASSLQGPRTEAFF. The DNA for the CDR3 is TGCGCCAGCAGCTTGCAGGGGCCGAGGACTGAAGCTTTCTTT.

The V gene is TRBV2, the J gene TRBJ1-2; 9 bases match TRBD1. CDR1 and CDR2 (germline): SNHLY, FYNNEI. V lost 3 bases to trimming and J lost 2 bases; unmatched junction nucleotides: 7. The CDR3 spans 16 residues. CDR3 nucleotide sequence: TGTGCCAGCAGTGATCGGACAGGGGATTCAAACTATGGCTACACCTTC. It yields the protein CASSDRTGDSNYGYTF.

At least ten counts were recorded for this clone. In DNA, the CDR3 is TGTGCCAGCAGCTACCTCGGACAGGGAACGCCCGGGGAGCTGTTTTTT. Translating it yields CASSYLGQGTPGELFF. This chain joins TRBV7-3 and TRBJ2-2; TRBD1 matches 8 bases. The trim removed 4 bases at V and 6 bases at J, leaving 10 bases unmatched. The CDR3 length is 16 residues. CDR1 and CDR2 (germline): SGHTA, FQGTGA.

The chain recombines TRBV5-6 with TRBJ1-6; no firm D call. Per the germline V gene, CDR1 is SGHDT and CDR2 is YYEEEE. V shed 2 bases and J shed 5 bases, with 8 bases lying between them. This CDR3 has 14 residues. The CDR3 reads CASSLSPDNSPLHF. In DNA, the CDR3 is TGTGCCAGCAGCTTATCGCCAGATAATTCACCCCTCCACTTT. The full variable domain, with the rest looked up from reference TRBV5-6 and TRBJ1-6, is DAGVTQSPTHLIKTRGQQVTLRCSPKSGHDTVSWYQQALGQGPQFIFQYYEEEERQRGNFPDRFSGHQFPNYSSELNVNALLLGDSALYLCASSLSPDNSPLHFGNGTRLTVT.

The gene calls are TRBV29-1 and TRBJ2-7; 11 nucleotides line up with TRBD1. The V gene end was trimmed by 6 bases and the J gene end by 3 bases; junction bases not matched to a gene: 7. Germline V gene sequence: CDR1 SQVTM, CDR2 ANQGSEA. This CDR3 is 14 amino acids long. CDR3 protein: CSVNTGTGGYEQYF. The DNA of the CDR3 is TGCAGCGTGAACACCGGGACAGGGGGCTACGAGCAGTACTTC.

J is TRBJ1-1 and V is TRBV20-1; 7 nucleotides line up with TRBD1. Germline CDR1 and CDR2: DFQATT and SNEGSKA (reference sequence). J lost 1 base, V lost 5 bases, and 7 bases had no gene match. The CDR3 contains 14 residues. For the CDR3, the DNA is TGCAGTGCTTGTGCCGGACAGGCGAACACTGAAGCTTTCTTT. Its protein is CSACAGQANTEAFF.

The chain uses TRBV10-3 and TRBJ1-2; 8 nucleotides match TRBD1. The CDR3 length is 16 residues. V was pared by 7 bases and J by 4 bases, with 14 bases of the junction left unmatched. CDR1 is ENHRY and CDR2 is SYGVKD in the germline V gene. CDR3 sequence (DNA): TGTGCCATCAACCGATCTGACAGGGGCCAGATCTATGGCTACACCTTC. This translates into CAINRSDRGQIYGYTF.

This clone was found once. The genes are TRBV7-3 and TRBJ1-3; no definite D call. The CDR3 runs 13 residues. Trimming stripped 5 bases from V and 1 base from J, with 6 bases between. Looked up from germline, CDR1 is SGHTA and CDR2 is FQGTGA. The CDR3: CASSPSSGNTIYF. CDR3 nucleotides: TGTGCCAGCAGCCCCTCTTCTGGAAACACCATATATTTT.

The chain recombines TRBV7-3 with TRBJ2-7; possible D gene TRBD2, 6 bases. From germline, CDR1 is SGHTA and CDR2 FQGTGA. The CDR3 loop spans 14 amino acids. V was cut by 5 bases and J by 0 bases, with 11 bases left in between. In DNA, the CDR3 is TGTGCCAGCAGCCGGGACTCGAGCTCCTACGAGCAGTACTTC. It translates to CASSRDSSSYEQYF.

The chain links TRBV6-1 to TRBJ1-2; the D is unclear. The V end was cut by 1 base, the J end by 7 bases, with 10 bases between. This CDR3 is built from 13 residues. The germline V gene has CDR1 MNHNS and CDR2 SASEGT. The CDR3 is CASSEVRIGGYTF. CDR3 coding DNA: TGTGCCAGCAGTGAAGTCAGGATAGGTGGCTACACCTTC.

As regards this clone: Distinct nucleotide sequences in the sample also encode this CDR3. This chain connects TRBV7-3 to TRBJ2-2, with 9 positions matching TRBD2. Germline values: CDR1 SGHTA, CDR2 FQGTGA. With 5 bases clipped from V and 8 bases from J, the junction kept 6 bases outside the gene matches. This CDR3 region has 14 residues. The CDR3 spells CASSLSGSAGELFF. CDR3 nucleotides: TGTGCCAGCAGCCTTAGCGGGAGCGCTGGGGAGCTGTTTTTT.

The chain joins TRBV7-6 to TRBJ2-7; possibly TRBD1 for D (5 bases). CDR1 is SGHVS, CDR2 FNYEAQ, per germline. V was trimmed by 5 bases and J by 2 bases, leaving 22 bases between them. The length of the CDR3 is 17 residues. CDR3 region: CASSGPRGSINTYEQYF. The CDR3, as DNA: TGTGCCAGCAGCGGACCTAGGGGCAGTATCAACACCTACGAGCAGTACTTC.

Concerning this clone: At one boundary the junction diverges from the germline segment, which might be a read error. This chain joins TRBV5-8 and TRBJ1-6, with D perhaps TRBD1 (5 bases). There are 14 residues in the CDR3. The germline gives CDR1 SGHTS, CDR2 YDEGEE. The CDR3 nucleotides read TGTGCCAGCAGCTTGGACAGGCAGAACTCACTCCTCCACTTT. This codes for CASSLDRQNSLLHF.

This clone was seen only a few times. The CDR3 reads CASSSTGTSGEQYF. CDR3 bases: TGCGCCAGCAGCTCGACCGGGACTAGCGGCGAGCAGTACTTC. This chain connects TRBV5-1 to TRBJ2-7, with TRBD2 matching 11 bases. Germline CDR1 is SGHRS and CDR2 is YFSETQ. V shed 3 bases, J shed 6 bases, and the junction held 5 bases outside the gene matches. The CDR3 runs 14 residues.